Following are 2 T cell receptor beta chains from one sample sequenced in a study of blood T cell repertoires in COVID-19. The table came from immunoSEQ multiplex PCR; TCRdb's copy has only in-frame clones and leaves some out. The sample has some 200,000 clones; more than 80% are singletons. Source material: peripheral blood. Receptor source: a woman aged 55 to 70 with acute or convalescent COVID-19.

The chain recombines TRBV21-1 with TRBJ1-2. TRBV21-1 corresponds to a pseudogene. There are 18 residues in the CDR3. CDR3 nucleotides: TGTGCCAGCAGCAAAGAAGTCGGAGTCGGCAGAGCTAACTATGGCTACACCTTC. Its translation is CASSKEVGVGRANYGYTF.

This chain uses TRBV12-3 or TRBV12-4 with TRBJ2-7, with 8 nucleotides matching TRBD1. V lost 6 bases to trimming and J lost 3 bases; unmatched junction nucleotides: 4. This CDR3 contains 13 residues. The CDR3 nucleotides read TGTGCCAGCAGGGAGGGGACAGGCTACGAGCAGTACTTC. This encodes CASREGTGYEQYF.